The clone carrying this T cell receptor (beta chain) was detected once. The data were taken from a study of shared clonotypes between healthy human individuals. Every subset's genomic DNA went evenly onto several immunoSEQ plates. Each replicate PCR on the sorted subsets used 150 to 200 ng DNA (approximately 27,000 T cell genomes). Profiling relied on immunoSEQ multiplex PCR, and the TCRdb table lists in-frame clones only, not all of them. The data show under 2,500,000 clones, 90% to 96% seen once. Trimming left V 6 bases short and J 4 bases short, with 18 bases between. CDR1 is MGHDK, CDR2 SYGVNS, per germline. The CDR3 runs 15 residues.

The sequenced sample consisted of naive CD4+ T cells sorted from blood. As for subset: CD45RA+ positively selected. This receptor was taken from a man aged 18 to 29 in good health. The rearrangement uses TRBV25-1 and TRBJ2-5; perhaps TRBD2 as D (6 bases). The CDR3 loop is CASSPVETSIETQYF. The CDR3 bases are TGTGCCAGCAGCCCAGTTGAGACTAGTATAGAGACCCAGTACTTC.